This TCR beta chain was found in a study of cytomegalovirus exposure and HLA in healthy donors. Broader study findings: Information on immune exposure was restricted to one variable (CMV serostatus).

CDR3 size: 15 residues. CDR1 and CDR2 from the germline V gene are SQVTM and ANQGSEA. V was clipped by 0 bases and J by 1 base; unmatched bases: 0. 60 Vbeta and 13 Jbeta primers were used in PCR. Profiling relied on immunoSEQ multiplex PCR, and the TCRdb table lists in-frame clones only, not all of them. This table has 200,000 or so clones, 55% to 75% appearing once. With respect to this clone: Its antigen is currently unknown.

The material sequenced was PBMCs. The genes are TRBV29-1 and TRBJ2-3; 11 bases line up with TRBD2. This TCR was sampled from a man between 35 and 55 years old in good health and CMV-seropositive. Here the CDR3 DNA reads TGCAGCGTTGAAGAACTAGCGGGGGGCACAGATACGCAGTATTTT. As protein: CSVEELAGGTDTQYF.